These 27 T cell receptor beta chains were all obtained from the same sample, sequenced in a study of OX40 agonist ivuxolimab in advanced cancers. The table came from immunoSEQ multiplex PCR; TCRdb's copy has only in-frame clones and leaves some out. The table shows roughly 79,000 clones, with under 95% occurring only once. This sample comprised CD4+ or CD8+ T cells sorted from blood, obtained in a trial of the OX40 agonist ivuxolimab. The receptors were gathered from an adult with an advanced solid tumor such as melanoma, head and neck, liver or kidney cancer.

The chain has TRBV11-2 and TRBJ1-2, with 9 bases identical to TRBD1. This CDR3 is 15 amino acids long. V lost 4 bases to trimming and J lost 2 bases; unmatched junction nucleotides: 5. Germline-derived CDR1 and CDR2 are SGHAT and FQNNGV. Here the CDR3 DNA reads TGTGCCAGCAGCTGGGGGACAGGGCCGAACTATGGCTACACCTTC. It specifies CASSWGTGPNYGYTF. Full variable domain (remainder filled in from reference TRBV11-2 and TRBJ1-2): EAGVAQSPRYKIIEKRQSVAFWCNPISGHATLYWYQQILGQGPKLLIQFQNNGVVDDSQLPKDRFSAERLKGVDSTLKIQPAKLEDSAVYLCASSWGTGPNYGYTFGSGTRLTVV.

This clone was detected once. The chain uses TRBV19 and TRBJ2-7, with TRBD1 identical over 8 bases. CDR1 LNHDA and CDR2 SQIVND come from the germline V gene (reference sequence). This CDR3 has 14 residues. Losses at the gene ends were 7 bases for V and 6 bases for J; bases not matched to a gene: 11. The CDR3 DNA reads TGTGCCAGTAACGGCGGACAGGGTTTTGGCGAGCAGTACTTC. Protein: CASNGGQGFGEQYF.

V gene TRBV18 combines with J gene TRBJ2-1; 11 bases line up with TRBD2. The trim removed 0 bases at V and 7 bases at J, leaving 11 bases unmatched. CDR3 size: 18 residues. Germline CDR1 KGHSH, CDR2 LQKENI. The CDR3 sequence: CASSPPRASGGLWNEQFF. DNA for the CDR3: TGTGCCAGCTCACCACCGAGGGCTAGCGGGGGGTTGTGGAATGAGCAGTTCTTC.

CDR3 in DNA: TGTGCCAGCAGCTTAGTGGACTTACAAGAGACCCAGTACTTC. Protein sequence: CASSLVDLQETQYF. The chain employs TRBV7-9 and TRBJ2-5; D may be TRBD2 (5 bases). V lost 1 base to trimming and J lost 2 bases, with 8 bases between them. The germline V gene encodes CDR1 SEHNR and CDR2 FQNEAQ (reference sequence). The CDR3 contains 14 residues.

The chain links TRBV7-9 to TRBJ2-7; D perhaps matches TRBD1 (6 bases). Germline CDR1 SEHNR, CDR2 FQNEAQ (reference sequence). The V end lost 5 bases, the J end lost 2 bases, and 13 bases lay between the germline ends. CDR3 size: 14 residues. The CDR3, as DNA: TGTGCCAGCAGCACCTACCAGGGGACCTACGAGCAGTACTTC. Protein sequence: CASSTYQGTYEQYF.

The V gene is TRBV4-1, the J gene TRBJ2-7, with TRBD2 as a possible D gene (5 bases). Trimming pared 4 bases from V and 1 base from J, leaving 5 bases between. CDR1 is MGHRA, CDR2 YSYEKL, per germline. CDR3 length equals 12 residues. The CDR3 reads CASSRGSYEQYF. Written as DNA, the CDR3 is TGCGCCAGCAGCCGAGGGTCCTACGAGCAGTACTTC.

The chain is built from TRBV6-1 and TRBJ1-5; 10 bases align to TRBD1. The J segment lost 6 bases and the V segment lost 7 bases, leaving 3 bases of the junction unmatched. CDR3 length: 13 residues. The germline gives CDR1 MNHNS, CDR2 SASEGT. CDR3 sequence reads: CASKDRGLQPQHF. In nucleotides, the CDR3 is TGTGCCAGCAAAGACAGGGGGCTTCAGCCCCAGCATTTT.

This clone appeared a single time. The J gene is TRBJ2-7, the V gene TRBV7-9, with 7 positions matching TRBD1. CDR1 and CDR2 from the germline V gene are SEHNR and FQNEAQ (reference sequence). With V trimmed by 7 bases and J by 1 base, 10 bases remained unmatched. The CDR3 totals 15 residues. CDR3 region: CASTFVQGISYEQYF. The CDR3 bases are TGTGCCAGCACCTTTGTACAGGGGATTTCCTACGAGCAGTACTTC. Full variable domain (remainder filled in from reference TRBV7-9 and TRBJ2-7): DTGVSQNPRHKITKRGQNVTFRCDPISEHNRLYWYRQTLGQGPEFLTYFQNEAQLEKSRLLSDRFSAERPKGSFSTLEIQRTEQGDSAMYLCASTFVQGISYEQYFGPGTRLTVT.

The J gene is TRBJ2-5, the V gene TRBV9, with D perhaps matching TRBD1 or TRBD2 (5 bases each). Looked up from germline, CDR1 is SGDLS and CDR2 is YYNGEE. CDR3 length: 13 amino acids. Trimming shortened V by 4 bases and J by 5 bases, and 12 bases separated the two germline ends. The CDR3 here is CASSPWGGETQYF. In nucleotides, the CDR3 is TGTGCCAGCAGCCCCTGGGGCGGGGAGACCCAGTACTTC.

Concerning this clone: Relative to the germline gene, one junction end is altered; a read error may explain this. The chain carries TRBV13 and TRBJ1-1, with D hard to call. This CDR3 is built from 13 residues. The V gene's germline CDR1 is PRHDT and CDR2 FYEKMQ (reference sequence). The CDR3 DNA sequence: TGTGCCAGCAGCACCGGCGGGAGCACTGAAGTTTTCTTT. It encodes CASSTGGSTEVFF.

The chain combines TRBV25-1 with TRBJ2-1; D might be TRBD2 (6 bases). CDR3 length equals 13 residues. V dropped 5 bases and J dropped 9 bases, with 14 bases sitting between them. The germline CDR1 and CDR2 sequences are MGHDK and SYGVNS. The CDR3 DNA reads TGTGCCAGCAGTTGGGGGGTACTCGTTGAGCAGTTCTTC. This sequence encodes CASSWGVLVEQFF.

This clone has a single count. CDR3 sequence reads: CASSDWDSLSTEAFF. Here the CDR3 DNA reads TGTGCCAGCAGCGACTGGGACAGTCTGAGCACTGAAGCTTTCTTT. The chain employs TRBV7-9 and TRBJ1-1, with 7 bases fitting TRBD1. Germline V CDR1 and CDR2: SEHNR, FQNEAQ (reference sequence). V shed 5 bases, J shed 4 bases, and the junction held 10 bases outside the gene matches. CDR3 length equals 15 residues.

The chain combines TRBV10-3 with TRBJ2-7; 7 bases align to TRBD2. The V and J ends lost 6 bases and 0 bases, in that order; junction bases with no gene match: 14. Germline values: CDR1 ENHRY, CDR2 SYGVKD. CDR3 length equals 17 residues. The CDR3 DNA is TGTGCCATCAGGCGGAATTATTCGGGGGGTTTCTCCTACGAGCAGTACTTC. Protein: CAIRRNYSGGFSYEQYF.

The rearrangement uses TRBV11-2 and TRBJ2-2, with no clear D. This CDR3 comprises 14 residues. CDR1 and CDR2 (germline): SGHAT, FQNNGV. The V and J ends lost 5 bases and 4 bases respectively, with 11 bases between them. DNA for the CDR3: TGTGCCAGCAGCCCGACATTCTTCACCGGGGAGCTGTTTTTT. It codes for CASSPTFFTGELFF.

J is TRBJ2-7 and V is TRBV7-2; unclear D gene. This CDR3 has 17 residues. V shed 0 bases and J shed 1 base, with 16 bases lying between them. Germline values: CDR1 SGHTA, CDR2 FQGNSA. This CDR3 reads CASSLADPTWESYEQYF. In DNA form, the CDR3 reads TGTGCCAGCAGCTTAGCGGACCCTACATGGGAATCCTACGAGCAGTACTTC.

The genes are TRBV2 and TRBJ2-1, with 7 bases identical to TRBD1. Per the germline V gene, CDR1 is SNHLY and CDR2 is FYNNEI. J lost 8 bases, V lost 6 bases, and 10 bases had no gene match. The CDR3 extends over 14 amino acids. This CDR3 reads CASSSSRGGDEQFF. CDR3 sequence (DNA): TGTGCCAGCAGCTCGTCCCGAGGGGGCGATGAGCAGTTCTTC.

The chain combines TRBV19 with TRBJ1-2; D remains unclear. The CDR3 extends over 14 amino acids. Germline loops: CDR1 LNHDA, CDR2 SQIVND (reference sequence). Trimming took 5 bases from V and 8 from J, leaving 18 bases between them. CDR3 in amino acids: CASSVGGVNLGYTF. The CDR3 nucleotides are TGTGCCAGTAGTGTTGGCGGGGTCAACTTAGGCTACACCTTC.

The rearrangement joins TRBV19 to TRBJ2-5; D is perhaps TRBD2 (6 bases). The CDR3 consists of 18 residues. The V end lost 3 bases, the J end lost 0 bases, and 20 bases lay between the germline ends. CDR1 LNHDA and CDR2 SQIVND come from the germline V gene (reference sequence). The CDR3 protein is CASSMSRNRGLDQETQYF. CDR3 nucleotide sequence: TGTGCCAGTAGTATGTCCCGAAATCGGGGACTCGACCAAGAGACCCAGTACTTC.

This chain uses TRBV7-9 with TRBJ2-7; D remains unclear. The CDR3 is 15 residues long. CDR1 SEHNR and CDR2 FQNEAQ come from the germline V gene (reference sequence). V lost 0 bases, J lost 6 bases, and 15 bases lay in between. The CDR3 reads CASSLALGSFIEQYF. In nucleotides, the CDR3 is TGTGCCAGCAGCTTAGCTCTTGGCAGCTTCATCGAGCAGTACTTC.

This chain joins TRBV4-3 and TRBJ1-1; D perhaps matches TRBD1 (6 bases). The CDR3 is made up of 14 amino acids. Germline values: CDR1 LGHNA, CDR2 YSLEER. V dropped 2 bases and J dropped 6 bases, with 13 bases sitting between them. CDR3 amino acids: CASSQYQGIPEAFF. Here the CDR3 DNA reads TGCGCCAGCAGCCAATACCAGGGGATCCCTGAAGCTTTCTTT.

The V call is TRBV11-2, the J call TRBJ2-7; a weak D match, TRBD2 (6 bases). Per germline, CDR1 SGHAT and CDR2 FQNNGV. V dropped 1 base and J dropped 3 bases, with 10 bases sitting between them. The CDR3 spans 14 residues. In DNA, the CDR3 is TGTGCCAGCAGCTTAGGCCACGGGGGCTACGAGCAGTACTTC. This gives the protein CASSLGHGGYEQYF.

The V call is TRBV6-6, the J call TRBJ2-7; no reliable D call. V was pared by 2 bases and J by 3 bases, with 8 bases between. CDR3 length: 13 amino acids. Germline V gene data show CDR1 as MNHNY and CDR2 as SVGAGI (reference sequence). CDR3 sequence reads: CASSYPGIYEQYF. The CDR3 DNA reads TGTGCCAGCAGTTACCCCGGCATCTACGAGCAGTACTTC.

The chain employs TRBV9 and TRBJ2-7; D gene unclear. The V and J ends lost 1 base and 0 bases respectively, with 14 bases between them. CDR1 is SGDLS and CDR2 is YYNGEE in the germline V gene. CDR3 size: 16 residues. As DNA, the CDR3 is TGTGCCAGCAGCGTATACAACCGAACGATCTCCTACGAGCAGTACTTC. This sequence encodes CASSVYNRTISYEQYF.

The V call is TRBV29-1, the J call TRBJ1-4; 8 positions match TRBD1. The junction had 2 bases not matched to a gene; V was cut back by 3 bases and J by 8 bases. This CDR3 spans 12 amino acids. Per germline, CDR1 SQVTM and CDR2 ANQGSEA. CDR3 sequence (DNA): TGCAGCGTTGAGGGACAGGAGGAAAAACTGTTTTTT. Protein: CSVEGQEEKLFF.

The chain couples TRBV29-1 to TRBJ1-1, with unresolved D. The V end was cut by 4 bases, the J end by 7 bases, with 7 bases between. Germline V gene data show CDR1 as SQVTM and CDR2 as ANQGSEA. This CDR3 has 10 amino acids. The CDR3 DNA follows: TGCAGCGTTGGGGGAAGTGAAGCTTTCTTT. It translates to CSVGGSEAFF.

V is TRBV7-6 and J is TRBJ2-2; 11 nucleotides line up with TRBD1. This CDR3 region has 21 residues. J lost 2 bases, V lost 1 base, and 15 bases had no gene match. Looked up from germline, CDR1 is SGHVS and CDR2 is FNYEAQ. The CDR3 region is CASSLEVGQGALRLNTGELFF. The CDR3 region has the DNA TGTGCCAGCAGCTTAGAGGTCGGACAGGGGGCCCTCCGACTCAACACCGGGGAGCTGTTTTTT.

The chain is built from TRBV4-2 and TRBJ2-7, with TRBD1 matching over 8 bases. Germline V lookup: CDR1 LGHNA, CDR2 YNFKEQ. This CDR3 has 15 amino acids. Germline trimming cut 1 base from V and 5 bases from J; bases unmatched to any gene: 7. The CDR3 sequence is CASSQVGQGGDEQYF. The CDR3 DNA reads as TGTGCCAGCAGCCAAGTCGGACAGGGTGGCGACGAGCAGTACTTC.